This T cell receptor (beta chain) came from a study of Graves' ophthalmopathy and Graves' hyperthyroidism. Points from the study as a whole: Blood was where most expanded thyroid clonotypes above 0.001 frequency also turned up.

Trimming stripped 7 bases from V and 5 bases from J, with 9 bases between. The CDR3 has 12 amino acids. The germline CDR1 and CDR2 sequences are KGHDR and SFDVKD. This clonotype has just a few counts. The antigen remains undetermined. CDR3 regions of TCR beta were amplified from RNA transcripts. HTBI primers primed a first-round RT-PCR, and a second-round multiplex PCR followed. TCRdb reanalysed the multiplex PCR reads using MiXCR and keeps one entry per CDR3 protein. The table includes 20,000 to 30,000 distinct CDR3 sequences, 48% detected once. The term stable hyperthyroidism indicated an absence of ophthalmopathy within 18 months of follow-up. Excluded: other autoimmune disease, uncontrolled infection, pregnancy or lactation. As diagnostic evidence, clinical symptoms, serum thyroxine, TRAb, thyroid ultrasound and orbital computed tomography were relied upon.

The sequenced material came from peripheral blood. The gene calls are TRBV24-1 and TRBJ2-3; D might be TRBD1 (5 bases). This receptor was taken from an adult woman with stable Graves' hyperthyroidism. CDR3 DNA: TGTGCCACCAGAGGGGTCGGAGATACGCAGTATTTT. It yields the protein CATRGVGDTQYF.